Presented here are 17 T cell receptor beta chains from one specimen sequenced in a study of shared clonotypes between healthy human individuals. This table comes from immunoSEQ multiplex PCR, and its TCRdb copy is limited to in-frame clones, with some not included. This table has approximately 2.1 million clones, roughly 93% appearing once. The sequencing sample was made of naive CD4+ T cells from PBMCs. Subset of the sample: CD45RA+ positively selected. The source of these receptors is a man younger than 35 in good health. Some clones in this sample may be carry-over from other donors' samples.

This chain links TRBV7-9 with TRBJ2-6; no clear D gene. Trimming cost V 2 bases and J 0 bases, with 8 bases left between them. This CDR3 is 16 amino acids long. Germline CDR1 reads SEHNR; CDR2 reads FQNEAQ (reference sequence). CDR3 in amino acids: CASSLLRGSGANVLTF. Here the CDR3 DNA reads TGTGCCAGCAGCTTACTCCGCGGCTCTGGGGCCAACGTCCTGACTTTC.

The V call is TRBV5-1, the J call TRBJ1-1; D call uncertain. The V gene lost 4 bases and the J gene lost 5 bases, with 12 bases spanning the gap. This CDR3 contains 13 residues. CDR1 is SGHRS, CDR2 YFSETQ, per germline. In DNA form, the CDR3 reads TGCGCCAGCAGCCTTCTGGGAGAAACTGAAGCTTTCTTT. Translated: CASSLLGETEAFF.

In DNA, the CDR3 is TGTGCCACCAGCAGAGAAGACATCCTTGAATCTGGGGCCAACGTCCTGACTTTC. Translation: CATSREDILESGANVLTF. The chain combines TRBV15 with TRBJ2-6; D uncertain. This CDR3 spans 18 amino acids. Trimming left V 0 bases short and J 1 base short, with 13 bases between. CDR1 is LNHNV and CDR2 is YYDKDF in the germline V gene (reference sequence).

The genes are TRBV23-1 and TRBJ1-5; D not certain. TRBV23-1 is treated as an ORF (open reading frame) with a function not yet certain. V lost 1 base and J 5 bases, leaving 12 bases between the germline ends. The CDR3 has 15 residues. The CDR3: CASSQLALADQPQHF. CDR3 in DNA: TGCGCCAGCAGTCAATTAGCGTTGGCAGATCAGCCCCAGCATTTT.

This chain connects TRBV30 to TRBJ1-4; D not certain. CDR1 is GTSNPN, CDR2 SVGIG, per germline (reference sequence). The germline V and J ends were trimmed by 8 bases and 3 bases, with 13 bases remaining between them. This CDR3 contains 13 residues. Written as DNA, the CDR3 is TGTGCCCACCGGGGAGACCCTAATGAAAAACTGTTTTTT. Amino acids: CAHRGDPNEKLFF.

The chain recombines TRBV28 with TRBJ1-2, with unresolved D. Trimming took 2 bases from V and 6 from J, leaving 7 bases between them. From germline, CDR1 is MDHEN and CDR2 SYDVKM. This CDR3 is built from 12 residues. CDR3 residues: CASSLVGDGYTF. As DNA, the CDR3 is TGTGCCAGCAGTTTAGTCGGGGATGGCTACACCTTC.

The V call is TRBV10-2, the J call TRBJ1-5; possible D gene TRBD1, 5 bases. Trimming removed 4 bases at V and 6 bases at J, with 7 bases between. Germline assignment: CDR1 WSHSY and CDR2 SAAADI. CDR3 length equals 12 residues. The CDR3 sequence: CASSAGGQPQHF. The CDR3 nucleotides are TGCGCCAGCAGTGCCGGGGGTCAGCCCCAGCATTTT.

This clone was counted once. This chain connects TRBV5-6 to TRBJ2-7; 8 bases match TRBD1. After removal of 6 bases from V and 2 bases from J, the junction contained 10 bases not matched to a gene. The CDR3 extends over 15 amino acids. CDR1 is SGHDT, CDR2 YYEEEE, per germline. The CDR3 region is CASTGLEDRAYEQYF. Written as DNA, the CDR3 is TGTGCCAGCACTGGACTTGAGGACAGGGCCTACGAGCAGTACTTC.

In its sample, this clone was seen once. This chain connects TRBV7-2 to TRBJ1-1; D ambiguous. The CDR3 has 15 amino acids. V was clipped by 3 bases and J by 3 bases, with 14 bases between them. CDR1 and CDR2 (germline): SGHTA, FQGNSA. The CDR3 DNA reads TGTGCCAGCAGCTTTAGGCGGGTGTCGGACACTGAAGCTTTCTTT. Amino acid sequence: CASSFRRVSDTEAFF.

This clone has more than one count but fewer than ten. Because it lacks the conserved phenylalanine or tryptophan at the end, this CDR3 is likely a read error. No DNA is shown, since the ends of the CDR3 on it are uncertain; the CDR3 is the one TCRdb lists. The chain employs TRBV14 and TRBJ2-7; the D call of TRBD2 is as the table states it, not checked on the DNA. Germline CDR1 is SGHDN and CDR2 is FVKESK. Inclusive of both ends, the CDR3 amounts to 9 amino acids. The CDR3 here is CASSQEKLH.

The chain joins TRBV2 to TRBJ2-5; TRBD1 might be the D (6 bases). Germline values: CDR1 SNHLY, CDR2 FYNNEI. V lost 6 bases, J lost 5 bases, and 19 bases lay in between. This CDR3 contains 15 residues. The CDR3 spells CASSGDIPRGETQYF. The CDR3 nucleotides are TGTGCCAGCAGCGGTGACATCCCGAGGGGGGAGACCCAGTACTTC.

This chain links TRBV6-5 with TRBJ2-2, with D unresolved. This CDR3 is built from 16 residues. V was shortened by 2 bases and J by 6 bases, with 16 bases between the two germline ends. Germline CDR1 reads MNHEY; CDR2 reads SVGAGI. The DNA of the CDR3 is TGTGCCAGCAGTTACCTTGCGACTGGCGGCTCCGGGGAGCTGTTTTTT. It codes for CASSYLATGGSGELFF.

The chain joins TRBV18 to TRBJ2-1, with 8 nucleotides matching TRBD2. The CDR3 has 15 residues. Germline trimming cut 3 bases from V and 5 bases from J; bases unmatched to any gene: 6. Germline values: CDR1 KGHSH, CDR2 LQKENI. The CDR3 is CASSPAGGPNNEQFF. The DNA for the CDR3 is TGTGCCAGCTCACCGGCGGGAGGCCCAAACAATGAGCAGTTCTTC.

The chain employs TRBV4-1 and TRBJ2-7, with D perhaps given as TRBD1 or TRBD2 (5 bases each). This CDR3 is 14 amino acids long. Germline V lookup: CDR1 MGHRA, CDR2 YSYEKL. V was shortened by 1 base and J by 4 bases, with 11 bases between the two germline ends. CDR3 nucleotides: TGCGCCAGCAGCCAAGCCCGGGGCCGATACGAGCAGTACTTC. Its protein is CASSQARGRYEQYF.

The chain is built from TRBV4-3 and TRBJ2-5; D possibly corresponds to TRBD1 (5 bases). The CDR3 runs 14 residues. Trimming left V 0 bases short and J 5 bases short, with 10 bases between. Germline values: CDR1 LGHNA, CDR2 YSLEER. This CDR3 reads CASSQEAGLETQYF. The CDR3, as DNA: TGCGCCAGCAGCCAAGAGGCAGGGCTGGAGACCCAGTACTTC.

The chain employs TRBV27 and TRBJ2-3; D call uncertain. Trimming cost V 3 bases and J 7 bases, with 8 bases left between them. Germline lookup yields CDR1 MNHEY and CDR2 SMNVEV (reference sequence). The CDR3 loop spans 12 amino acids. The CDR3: CASSFGGNTQYF. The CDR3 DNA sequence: TGTGCCAGCAGTTTTGGCGGAAATACGCAGTATTTT.

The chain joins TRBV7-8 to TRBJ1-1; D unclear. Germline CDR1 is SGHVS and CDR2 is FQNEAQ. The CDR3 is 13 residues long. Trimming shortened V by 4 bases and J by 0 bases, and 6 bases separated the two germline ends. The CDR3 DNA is TGTGCCAGCAGCTCTCGTATGAACACTGAAGCTTTCTTT. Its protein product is CASSSRMNTEAFF.